These T cell receptor beta chains were read from a single sample in a study of CD8 T cells in Susac syndrome. TCRdb itself ran the immunoSEQ multiplex PCR reads through MiXCR, one entry per CDR3 protein. The sample lists around 170,000 distinct CDR3 sequences, 85% to 95% occurring once. Source material: CD4+ T cells from PBMCs. The source of these receptors is a human donor with Susac syndrome. Both conserved end residues are part of each CDR3. The order of the fields is D gene, V gene, J gene, clone size, CDR3 protein, CDR3 DNA. D genes are given only for firm matches. The listing skips clone size in some rows; elsewhere it reads once, few, many or a size class.

D gene: .; V gene: TRBV2; J gene: TRBJ1-5; clone size: .; CDR3 protein: CASSEQESNQPQHF; CDR3 DNA: TGTGCCAGCAGTGAACAGGAAAGCAATCAGCCCCAGCATTTT
D gene: .; V gene: TRBV5-4; J gene: TRBJ2-5; clone size: .; CDR3 protein: CASSSRDRQETQYF; CDR3 DNA: TGTGCCAGCAGCTCACGGGACCGCCAAGAGACCCAGTACTTC
D gene: TRBD1; V gene: TRBV20-1; J gene: TRBJ1-5; clone size: .; CDR3 protein: CSATQGALGNQPQHF; CDR3 DNA: TGCAGTGCTACCCAGGGGGCGCTTGGCAATCAGCCCCAGCATTTT
D gene: .; V gene: TRBV20-1; J gene: TRBJ2-1; clone size: .; CDR3 protein: CSARLGGYEQFF; CDR3 DNA: TGCAGTGCCCGCCTGGGGGGCTATGAGCAGTTCTTC
D gene: TRBD1; V gene: TRBV2; J gene: TRBJ2-3; clone size: once; CDR3 protein: CASRVGQGEPDTQYF; CDR3 DNA: TGTGCCAGCAGGGTGGGACAGGGCGAGCCAGATACGCAGTATTTT
D gene: .; V gene: TRBV4-2; J gene: TRBJ1-1; clone size: .; CDR3 protein: CASSQDSGRDTEAFF; CDR3 DNA: TGTGCCAGCAGCCAAGATTCGGGGAGGGACACTGAAGCTTTCTTT
D gene: TRBD2; V gene: TRBV7-2; J gene: TRBJ2-7; clone size: .; CDR3 protein: CASGYRGGLGIREQYF; CDR3 DNA: TGTGCCAGCGGCTATCGAGGGGGACTAGGGATCCGGGAGCAGTACTTC
D gene: TRBD1; V gene: TRBV9; J gene: TRBJ1-2; clone size: .; CDR3 protein: CASSAQGVGYGYTF; CDR3 DNA: TGTGCCAGCAGCGCTCAGGGGGTAGGCTATGGCTACACCTTC
D gene: TRBD1; V gene: TRBV20-1; J gene: TRBJ2-5; clone size: .; CDR3 protein: CSARAHRDRVETQYF; CDR3 DNA: TGCAGTGCTAGAGCACACCGGGACAGGGTTGAGACCCAGTACTTC
D gene: TRBD1; V gene: TRBV27; J gene: TRBJ1-2; clone size: .; CDR3 protein: CASSFSTGGLWGYTF; CDR3 DNA: TGTGCCAGCAGTTTTTCTACAGGGGGCCTGTGGGGCTACACCTTC
D gene: TRBD1; V gene: TRBV27; J gene: TRBJ1-2; clone size: .; CDR3 protein: CASTTPRAGGNYGYTF; CDR3 DNA: TGTGCCAGCACCACCCCGAGAGCAGGGGGCAACTATGGCTACACCTTC
D gene: TRBD2; V gene: TRBV9; J gene: TRBJ2-1; clone size: .; CDR3 protein: CASSVGGGGAWNEQFF; CDR3 DNA: TGTGCCAGCAGCGTAGGAGGCGGGGGGGCCTGGAATGAGCAGTTCTTC
D gene: .; V gene: TRBV30; J gene: TRBJ2-1; clone size: .; CDR3 protein: CAWRGSYNEQFF; CDR3 DNA: TGTGCCTGGAGAGGTTCCTACAATGAGCAGTTCTTC
D gene: .; V gene: TRBV29-1; J gene: TRBJ2-1; clone size: .; CDR3 protein: CSGRLVNEQFF; CDR3 DNA: TGCAGCGGCAGACTAGTCAATGAGCAGTTCTTC
D gene: .; V gene: TRBV7-8; J gene: TRBJ1-5; clone size: .; CDR3 protein: CASSLPSGTQPQHF; CDR3 DNA: TGTGCCAGCAGCTTGCCCTCAGGGACTCAGCCCCAGCATTTT
D gene: TRBD2; V gene: TRBV6-5; J gene: TRBJ2-3; clone size: .; CDR3 protein: CASSWTSGGSSTDTQYF; CDR3 DNA: TGTGCCAGCAGTTGGACTAGCGGGGGGTCTAGCACAGATACGCAGTATTTT
D gene: .; V gene: TRBV29-1; J gene: TRBJ1-2; clone size: .; CDR3 protein: CSGWTANYGYTF; CDR3 DNA: TGCAGCGGGTGGACAGCTAACTATGGCTACACCTTC
D gene: TRBD2; V gene: TRBV15; J gene: TRBJ2-6; clone size: .; CDR3 protein: CATSSGGAGANVLTF; CDR3 DNA: TGTGCCACCAGCAGCGGGGGGGCTGGGGCCAACGTCCTGACTTTC
D gene: TRBD1; V gene: TRBV27; J gene: TRBJ2-6; clone size: .; CDR3 protein: CASSPRQGGVSGANVLTF; CDR3 DNA: TGTGCCAGCAGTCCGCGACAGGGGGGTGTCTCTGGGGCCAACGTCCTGACTTTC
D gene: TRBD1; V gene: TRBV19; J gene: TRBJ1-6; clone size: .; CDR3 protein: CATTGTVNSPLHF; CDR3 DNA: TGTGCCACTACCGGGACAGTGAATTCACCCCTCCACTTT
D gene: .; V gene: TRBV20-1; J gene: TRBJ2-3; clone size: .; CDR3 protein: CSDRDSYTDTQYF; CDR3 DNA: TGCAGTGACCGAGACTCATACACAGATACGCAGTATTTT
D gene: .; V gene: TRBV12-3/TRBV12-4; J gene: TRBJ1-1; clone size: .; CDR3 protein: CASSLDPGSTEAFF; CDR3 DNA: TGTGCCAGCAGTTTAGATCCAGGGAGCACTGAAGCTTTCTTT
D gene: .; V gene: TRBV7-9; J gene: TRBJ2-7; clone size: .; CDR3 protein: CASSFASYSYEQYF; CDR3 DNA: TGTGCCAGCAGCTTCGCTTCTTACTCCTACGAGCAGTACTTC
D gene: TRBD1; V gene: TRBV19; J gene: TRBJ1-5; clone size: few; CDR3 protein: CASSDRRNQPQHF; CDR3 DNA: TGTGCCAGCTCGGACAGGCGGAATCAGCCCCAGCATTTT
D gene: .; V gene: TRBV5-1; J gene: TRBJ2-3; clone size: .; CDR3 protein: CASSLESSPDTQYF; CDR3 DNA: TGCGCCAGCAGCTTGGAATCCTCCCCAGATACGCAGTATTTT
D gene: TRBD2; V gene: TRBV5-1; J gene: TRBJ2-3; clone size: .; CDR3 protein: CASSLRAGGYTQYF; CDR3 DNA: TGCGCCAGCAGCCTGAGAGCGGGGGGATATACGCAGTATTTT
D gene: .; V gene: TRBV11-2; J gene: TRBJ2-7; clone size: .; CDR3 protein: CASRSGGTATYEQYF; CDR3 DNA: TGTGCCAGCAGATCAGGCGGGACAGCAACCTACGAGCAGTACTTC
D gene: TRBD2; V gene: TRBV25-1; J gene: TRBJ2-3; clone size: .; CDR3 protein: CASSESAAGGPTDTQYF; CDR3 DNA: TGTGCCAGCAGTGAATCGGCCGCGGGGGGCCCCACAGATACGCAGTATTTT
D gene: TRBD2; V gene: TRBV7-2; J gene: TRBJ2-1; clone size: .; CDR3 protein: CASSFATSGGEQFF; CDR3 DNA: TGTGCCAGCAGCTTCGCGACTAGCGGAGGAGAGCAGTTCTTC
D gene: TRBD1; V gene: TRBV20-1; J gene: TRBJ1-5; clone size: .; CDR3 protein: CSARGRMGQGIFHSNQPQHF; CDR3 DNA: TGCAGTGCTAGAGGGAGAATGGGACAGGGAATTTTCCATAGCAATCAGCCCCAGCATTTT
D gene: TRBD2; V gene: TRBV29-1; J gene: TRBJ2-1; clone size: few; CDR3 protein: CSAVLAGGANEQFF; CDR3 DNA: TGCAGCGCTGTCCTAGCGGGGGGTGCCAATGAGCAGTTCTTC
D gene: TRBD1; V gene: TRBV20-1; J gene: TRBJ2-5; clone size: .; CDR3 protein: CSATRLTGGLETQYF; CDR3 DNA: TGCAGTGCTACACGACTGACAGGGGGGTTGGAGACCCAGTACTTC
D gene: .; V gene: TRBV12-3/TRBV12-4; J gene: TRBJ1-1; clone size: .; CDR3 protein: CASSFARVNTEAFF; CDR3 DNA: TGTGCCAGCAGTTTTGCCAGGGTCAACACTGAAGCTTTCTTT
D gene: TRBD1; V gene: TRBV15; J gene: TRBJ2-7; clone size: .; CDR3 protein: CATSRFRDSGEQYF; CDR3 DNA: TGTGCCACCAGCAGATTCCGGGACAGTGGGGAGCAGTACTTC
D gene: TRBD1; V gene: TRBV29-1; J gene: TRBJ1-2; clone size: .; CDR3 protein: CSVELTGWNYGYTF; CDR3 DNA: TGCAGCGTTGAATTGACAGGGTGGAACTATGGCTACACCTTC
D gene: .; V gene: TRBV25-1; J gene: TRBJ1-2; clone size: .; CDR3 protein: CASSETPDFYGYTF; CDR3 DNA: TGTGCCAGCAGTGAGACGCCGGATTTCTATGGCTACACCTTC
D gene: .; V gene: TRBV29-1; J gene: TRBJ2-5; clone size: .; CDR3 protein: CSVLSEWETQYF; CDR3 DNA: TGCAGCGTTTTGTCAGAATGGGAGACCCAGTACTTC
D gene: TRBD1; V gene: TRBV5-4; J gene: TRBJ2-7; clone size: .; CDR3 protein: CASSLSGTGNSEQYF; CDR3 DNA: TGTGCCAGCAGCTTGTCAGGGACAGGCAATTCCGAGCAGTACTTC
D gene: .; V gene: TRBV7-6; J gene: TRBJ1-1; clone size: .; CDR3 protein: CASSQQDLGTEAFF; CDR3 DNA: TGTGCCAGCAGCCAACAAGATCTGGGCACTGAAGCTTTCTTT
D gene: .; V gene: TRBV20-1; J gene: TRBJ2-3; clone size: .; CDR3 protein: CSATAMVADTQYF; CDR3 DNA: TGCAGTGCTACGGCCATGGTTGCAGATACGCAGTATTTT